This T cell receptor (beta chain) was recorded in a study of blood T cell repertoires in COVID-19. As for the study in general: COVID-19 samples from acute and convalescent phases originated in the United States, Italy and Spain. Nucleic acid was either cDNA or gDNA, and it came from T cells, B-cell-depleted T cells, or PBMCs.

Original data processing: Reference gene primer amplification gave nucleated cell count estimates. The assay was immunoSEQ multiplex PCR, and TCRdb's table has in-frame clones only and misses some. The V and J calls and clone size were taken over from that table, and D and trimming were inferred from the DNA. Of more than 120,000 clones listed, about 91% were seen once; the top ten hold over 0.85%. This CDR3 is built from 12 residues. Trimming removed 1 base at V and 8 bases at J, with 7 bases between. The V gene's germline CDR1 is SGHRS and CDR2 YFSETQ. This TCR derives from a woman between 50 and 59 years old with acute or convalescent COVID-19. V is TRBV5-1 and J is TRBJ2-1; a possible D gene is TRBD1 (5 bases). Sequencing used peripheral blood. The CDR3 coding sequence is TGCGCCAGCAGCTTGAAAGGGGATGAGCAGTTCTTC. It yields the protein CASSLKGDEQFF.